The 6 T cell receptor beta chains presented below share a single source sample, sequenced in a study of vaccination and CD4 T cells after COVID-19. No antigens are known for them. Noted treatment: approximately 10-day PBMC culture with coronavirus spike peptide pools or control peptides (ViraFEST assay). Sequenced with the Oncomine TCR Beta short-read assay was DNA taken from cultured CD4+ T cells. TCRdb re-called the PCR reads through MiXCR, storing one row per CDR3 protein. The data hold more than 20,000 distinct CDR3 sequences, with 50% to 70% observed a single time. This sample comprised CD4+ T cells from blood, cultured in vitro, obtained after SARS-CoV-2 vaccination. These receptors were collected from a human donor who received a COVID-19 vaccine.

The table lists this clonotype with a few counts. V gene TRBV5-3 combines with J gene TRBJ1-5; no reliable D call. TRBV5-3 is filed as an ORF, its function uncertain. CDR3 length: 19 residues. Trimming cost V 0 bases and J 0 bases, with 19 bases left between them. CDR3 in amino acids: CARSLEGLLQLYSNQPQHF. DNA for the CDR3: TGTGCCAGAAGCTTGGAGGGCCTCTTACAACTCTATAGCAATCAGCCCCAGCATTTT.

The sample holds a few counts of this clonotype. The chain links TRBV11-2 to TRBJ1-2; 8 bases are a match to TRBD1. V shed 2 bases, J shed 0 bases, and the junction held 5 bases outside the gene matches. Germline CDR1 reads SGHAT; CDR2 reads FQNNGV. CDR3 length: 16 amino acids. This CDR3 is CASSLTGGTPNYGYTF. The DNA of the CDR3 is TGTGCCAGCAGCTTAACAGGGGGTACCCCTAACTATGGCTACACCTTC.

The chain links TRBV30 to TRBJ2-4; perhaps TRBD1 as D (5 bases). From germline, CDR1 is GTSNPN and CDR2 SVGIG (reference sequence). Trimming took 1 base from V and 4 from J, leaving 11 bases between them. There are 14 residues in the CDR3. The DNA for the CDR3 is TGTGCCTGGAGTGCGTCCAGGGATAAAAACATTCAGTACTTC. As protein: CAWSASRDKNIQYF.

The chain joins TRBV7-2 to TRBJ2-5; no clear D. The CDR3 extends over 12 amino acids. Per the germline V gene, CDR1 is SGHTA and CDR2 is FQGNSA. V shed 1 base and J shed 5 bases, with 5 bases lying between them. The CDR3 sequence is CASSLGYETQYF. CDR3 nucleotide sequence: TGTGCCAGCAGCTTAGGCTACGAGACCCAGTACTTC.

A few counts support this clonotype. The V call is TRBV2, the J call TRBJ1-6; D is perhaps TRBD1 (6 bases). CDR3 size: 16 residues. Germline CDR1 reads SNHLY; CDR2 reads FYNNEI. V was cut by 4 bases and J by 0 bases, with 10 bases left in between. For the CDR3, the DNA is TGTGCCAGCAGTGCAACAGGGCTCTCCTATAATTCACCCCTCCACTTT. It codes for CASSATGLSYNSPLHF.

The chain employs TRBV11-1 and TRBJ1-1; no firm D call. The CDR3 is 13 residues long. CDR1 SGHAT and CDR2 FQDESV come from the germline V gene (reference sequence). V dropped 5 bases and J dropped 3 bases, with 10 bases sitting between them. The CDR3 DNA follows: TGTGCCAGCAGCCCTGGGGAGTACACTGAAGCTTTCTTT. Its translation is CASSPGEYTEAFF. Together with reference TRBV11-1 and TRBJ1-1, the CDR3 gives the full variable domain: EAEVAQSPRYKITEKSQAVAFWCDPISGHATLYWYRQILGQGPELLVQFQDESVVDDSQLPKDRFSAERLKGVDSTLKIQPAELGDSAMYLCASSPGEYTEAFFGQGTRLTVV.